This T cell receptor beta chain was observed in a study of T cells after yellow fever vaccination. As for this clonotype: Its antigen is undetermined.

TCRdb used MiXCR to reprocess the 5' RACE reads, holding one entry per CDR3 protein. This sample has 510,000 or so distinct CDR3 sequences, with 15% to 20% found just once. Study observations and caveats: A limited proportion of clonotypes was detected within both the CD4 and CD8 compartments.

Trimming took 5 bases from V and 8 from J; bases not matched to a gene: 13. The CDR3 consists of 16 residues. The germline gives CDR1 SGHDT, CDR2 YYEEEE. The material was PBMCs, obtained 15 days after the yellow fever booster vaccination. The chain couples TRBV5-6 to TRBJ2-1, with TRBD2 matching 10 bases. The sequence came from a man aged 30 to 45 who received the YFV17D yellow fever vaccine. The CDR3 reads CASSPLLTSGTHEQFF. CDR3 DNA sequence: TGTGCCAGCAGTCCTCTTCTCACTAGCGGGACACATGAGCAGTTCTTC.